Below are 11 T cell receptor beta chains sequenced from a single sample in a study of molecular identifiers for immune sequencing clone quantification. TCRdb analysed the PCR reads with MiXCR anew, one entry per CDR3 protein. The table lists hundreds of thousands of distinct CDR3 sequences, 25% of them singletons. Sequencing was done on a sample of naive CD8+ T cells from blood, with Jurkat cell RNA spiked in. Subset reported: FACS-sorted CD8+CD4-CCR7+CD45RA+ naive T cells. Receptors were obtained from a human donor in good health. Some libraries in this study had Jurkat cell RNA spiked in.

In its sample, this clonotype was seen many times. This sequence joins TRBV4-1 and TRBJ2-7; 7 bases agree with TRBD2. This CDR3 contains 15 residues. The V segment lost 0 bases and the J segment 4 bases; nucleotides outside the gene matches: 6. Per the germline V gene, CDR1 is MGHRA and CDR2 is YSYEKL. CDR3 coding DNA: TGCGCCAGCAGCCAAGAGCGGGAGAGTGGGTACGAGCAGTACTTC. As protein: CASSQERESGYEQYF.

In the case of this clonotype: This sequence may be a read error, since a much larger clone differs from it by one base. The V gene is TRBV5-1, the J gene TRBJ2-7, with D tentatively TRBD2 (6 bases). V dropped 10 bases and J dropped 5 bases, with 13 bases sitting between them. The CDR3 contains 11 residues. Germline loops: CDR1 SGHRS, CDR2 YFSETQ. The CDR3 reads CAGIGGDEQYF. For the CDR3, the DNA is TGCGCCGGCATCGGGGGTGACGAGCAGTACTTC.

This clonotype came up a few times. The chain couples TRBV10-1 to TRBJ2-5; D unclear. CDR3 length equals 14 residues. Germline V gene lookup returns CDR1 WNHNN and CDR2 SYGVQD (reference sequence). V shed 3 bases and J shed 3 bases, with 11 bases lying between them. CDR3: CASSESSFEETQYF. The CDR3 region has the DNA TGCGCCAGCAGTGAATCGTCCTTTGAAGAGACCCAGTACTTC.

The rearrangement uses TRBV20-1 and TRBJ1-1; D remains unclear. The CDR3 spans 14 residues. Per the germline V gene, CDR1 is DFQATT and CDR2 is SNEGSKA (reference sequence). Trimming removed 3 bases from V and 3 bases from J, with 14 bases in between. The CDR3: CSASPTVVDTEAFF. The CDR3, as DNA: TGCAGTGCTAGTCCAACAGTTGTAGACACTGAAGCTTTCTTT.

Only a few counts were recorded for this clonotype. V is TRBV27 and J is TRBJ2-6, with 12 bases fitting TRBD2. The germline V gene encodes CDR1 MNHEY and CDR2 SMNVEV (reference sequence). The CDR3 has 17 residues. Germline trimming cut 6 bases from V and 2 bases from J; bases unmatched to any gene: 5. The CDR3 DNA reads TGTGCCAGCAGCTTACTAGCGGGAGGAGCTGGGGCCAACGTCCTGACTTTC. As protein: CASSLLAGGAGANVLTF.

The chain combines TRBV24-1 with TRBJ2-7; tentatively, D is TRBD2 (5 bases). Trimming shortened V by 9 bases and J by 3 bases, and 11 bases separated the two germline ends. Germline V gene data show CDR1 as KGHDR and CDR2 as SFDVKD. CDR3 size: 12 residues. The CDR3 loop is CATSSGSYEQYF. The CDR3 coding sequence is TGTGCCACCTCGTCGGGGAGCTACGAGCAGTACTTC.

Details on this clonotype: A read error may produce the germline difference seen at one junction end. The CDR3: CASSLAGQEETQYF. As DNA, the CDR3 is TGCGCCAGCAGCTTAGCTGGACAGGAAGAGACCCAGTACTTC. The gene calls are TRBV7-9 and TRBJ2-5; 7 positions match TRBD1. The length of the CDR3 is 14 residues. Germline lookup yields CDR1 SEHNR and CDR2 FQNEAQ (reference sequence).

This clonotype was observed a handful of times. The chain uses TRBV7-2 and TRBJ2-7, with 7 bases lining up with TRBD1. Germline lookup yields CDR1 SGHTA and CDR2 FQGNSA. This CDR3 region has 15 residues. Trimming took 3 bases from V and 2 from J; bases not matched to a gene: 7. CDR3: CASSFAPGTAYEQYF. CDR3 in DNA: TGTGCCAGCAGCTTCGCCCCCGGGACAGCCTACGAGCAGTACTTC.

Regarding this clonotype: A clone one base away is much larger, so this may be a read error. The chain uses TRBV7-2 and TRBJ2-1; 8 nucleotides align to TRBD2. The V gene end was trimmed by 7 bases and the J gene end by 5 bases; junction bases not matched to a gene: 16. Germline V lookup: CDR1 SGHTA, CDR2 FQGNSA. The CDR3 is 17 residues long. This CDR3 is CASTLGPAGGSDNEQFF. The DNA of the CDR3 is TGTGCCAGCACCCTAGGCCCTGCGGGGGGTTCCGACAATGAGCAGTTCTTC.

The rearrangement uses TRBV7-2 and TRBJ2-7, with D maybe TRBD2 (6 bases). Between the trimmed V and J ends, which lost 1 base and 6 bases, there was a span of 16 bases. From germline, CDR1 is SGHTA and CDR2 FQGNSA. The CDR3 totals 15 residues. The CDR3 region is CASSLGQRAPCEQYF. DNA for the CDR3: TGTGCCAGCAGCTTAGGGCAGCGGGCACCCTGCGAGCAGTACTTC.

The chain carries TRBV9 and TRBJ2-2, with 9 bases fitting TRBD2. The J segment lost 5 bases and the V segment lost 0 bases, leaving 5 bases of the junction unmatched. The length of the CDR3 is 16 residues. The germline CDR1 and CDR2 sequences are SGDLS and YYNGEE. CDR3 nucleotides: TGTGCCAGCAGCGTAGAGGGTAGCGGGAGAACCGGGGAGCTGTTTTTT. It encodes CASSVEGSGRTGELFF. The whole variable domain, remainder taken from reference TRBV9 and TRBJ2-2, is DSGVTQTPKHLITATGQRVTLRCSPRSGDLSVYWYQQSLDQGLQFLIQYYNGEERAKGNILERFSAQQFPDLHSELNLSSLELGDSALYFCASSVEGSGRTGELFFGEGSRLTVL.